One sample yielded the 7 T cell receptor beta chains listed below, sequenced in a study of response to subunit inactivated influenza vaccine. TCRdb passed the RT-PCR reads through MiXCR, listing each CDR3 protein once. This sample has a few hundred thousand distinct CDR3 sequences, with 9.5% to 13% found just once. The specimen was PBMCs from blood, collected 45 days after vaccination. Source of these receptors: a man in his fifties who received an inactivated influenza vaccine.

Only a few counts were recorded for this clonotype. The V call is TRBV12-3 or TRBV12-4, the J call TRBJ2-2; perhaps TRBD1 as D (6 bases). Trimming took off 2 bases at V and 6 bases at J, with 10 bases between the two ends. The CDR3 is 14 residues long. In DNA form, the CDR3 reads TGTGCCAGCAGTTTAAGAGGGGGAGCCGGGGAGCTGTTTTTT. Protein product: CASSLRGGAGELFF.

This clonotype has only a few counts. The chain recombines TRBV6-2 or TRBV6-3 with TRBJ2-5; the D call may be TRBD1 or TRBD2 (6 bases each). This CDR3 comprises 13 residues. The V end was cut by 0 bases, the J end by 13 bases, with 15 bases between. The germline gives CDR1 MNHEY, CDR2 SVGEGT. The CDR3 coding sequence is TGTGCCAGCAGTTACTCAGGGGGGCCCTTACCGTACTTC. This gives the protein CASSYSGGPLPYF.

The gene calls are TRBV7-6 and TRBJ2-5; D may be TRBD2 (5 bases). The germline V and J ends were trimmed by 5 bases and 5 bases, with 21 bases remaining between them. The CDR3 loop spans 16 amino acids. Germline CDR1 is SGHVS and CDR2 is FNYEAQ. CDR3: CASSPLRRELRETQYF. In DNA form, the CDR3 reads TGTGCCAGCAGCCCCCTCCGACGGGAACTGAGGGAGACCCAGTACTTC. Full variable domain (missing parts from reference TRBV7-6 and TRBJ2-5): GAGVSQSPRYKVTKRGQDVALRCDPISGHVSLYWYRQALGQGPEFLTYFNYEAQQDKSGLPNDRFSAERPEGSISTLTIQRTEQRDSAMYRCASSPLRRELRETQYFGPGTRLLVL.

This clonotype was seen at least ten times. This chain uses TRBV20-1 with TRBJ1-4; D remains ambiguous. V lost 7 bases to trimming and J lost 8 bases, with 14 bases between them. There are 12 residues in the CDR3. CDR1 and CDR2 from the germline V gene are DFQATT and SNEGSKA (reference sequence). CDR3 sequence (DNA): TGCAGTGTCCAGTCAGGCCACGAAAAACTGTTTTTT. Protein sequence: CSVQSGHEKLFF.

This clonotype has more than one count but fewer than ten. This chain joins TRBV25-1 and TRBJ2-1; D remains ambiguous. Trimming pared 3 bases from V and 10 bases from J, leaving 10 bases between. Germline assignment: CDR1 MGHDK and CDR2 SYGVNS. The length of the CDR3 is 12 residues. The chain's CDR3 is CASSDSAPEQFF. CDR3 nucleotides: TGTGCCAGCAGTGATTCCGCACCAGAGCAGTTCTTC. Full variable domain (missing parts from reference TRBV25-1 and TRBJ2-1): EADIYQTPRYLVIGTGKKITLECSQTMGHDKMYWYQQDPGMELHLIHYSYGVNSTEKGDLSSESTVSRIRTEHFPLTLESARPSHTSQYLCASSDSAPEQFFGPGTRLTVL.

V gene TRBV20-1 combines with J gene TRBJ2-7; D may match TRBD1 or TRBD2 (6 bases each). Trimming stripped 5 bases from V and 5 bases from J, with 19 bases between. The germline V gene encodes CDR1 DFQATT and CDR2 SNEGSKA (reference sequence). This CDR3 contains 14 residues. CDR3 sequence: CSAEDRSRGNEQYF. The CDR3 DNA reads as TGCAGTGCTGAGGACAGATCCCGGGGGAACGAGCAGTACTTC.

This clonotype occurred many times. J is TRBJ2-7 and V is TRBV28; D is perhaps TRBD2 (6 bases). This CDR3 region has 13 residues. In germline, CDR1 is MDHEN, CDR2 SYDVKM. The V end lost 3 bases, the J end lost 4 bases, and 10 bases lay between the germline ends. The CDR3 DNA reads TGTGCCAGCAGTTTCTCAGGGAGGTACGAGCAGTACTTC. This gives the protein CASSFSGRYEQYF.